This T cell receptor beta chain was obtained from a study of blood T cells in healthy people across ages. Researchers report isolating at least 7 million PBMCs per sample. A second roughly 6 to 12 cycle PCR used barcoded and J-beta primers. Sequencing recovered at least 3 million CDR3-containing paired-end reads from each sample. Via MiXCR, TCRdb re-called the 5' RACE reads, giving one row per CDR3 protein. Counted here are fewer than 1,000,000 distinct CDR3 sequences, around 45% occurring once; the ten biggest clones make up roughly 18%. CDR3 length equals 16 residues. Losses at the gene ends were 1 base for V and 3 bases for J; bases not matched to a gene: 10. The V gene's germline CDR1 is SGDLS and CDR2 YYNGEE.

This clonotype was sampled from an elderly man in good health. The material sequenced was blood. This chain links TRBV9 with TRBJ2-7, with 7 bases identical to TRBD2. This CDR3 is CASSVSVGGEVYEQYF. The CDR3 nucleotides are TGTGCCAGCAGCGTATCTGTGGGAGGGGAGGTCTACGAGCAGTACTTC.